This T cell receptor (beta chain) was sequenced for a study of radiotherapy plus CTLA-4 blockade in lung cancer. Findings and caveats of the study: With interferon-beta, early dynamics of blood T cell clones were reported to best predict response. Radiotherapy was combined with ipilimumab, and tumor-derived TCR clones then expanded in blood.

Here immunoSEQ multiplex PCR was the method, and the copy in TCRdb shows in-frame clones only, minus some. The sample holds more than 75,000 clones, roughly 74% seen once. The germline V gene encodes CDR1 LNHDA and CDR2 SQIVND (reference sequence). The CDR3 covers 15 residues. Trimming removed 5 bases at V and 2 bases at J, with 15 bases between. A few counts support this clone. Its cognate antigen is unknown. The clonotype comes from a human donor with non-small cell lung cancer who had a partial response to radiotherapy plus ipilimumab. Some clones in this sample may be carry-over from other donors' samples. Sequenced material: peripheral blood, taken from a patient treated with radiotherapy plus ipilimumab. The genes are TRBV19 and TRBJ1-2, with D perhaps matching TRBD1 (6 bases). The CDR3: CASSSPGHLNYGYTF. The DNA of the CDR3 is TGTGCCAGTAGTTCTCCGGGACACTTAAACTATGGCTACACCTTC.